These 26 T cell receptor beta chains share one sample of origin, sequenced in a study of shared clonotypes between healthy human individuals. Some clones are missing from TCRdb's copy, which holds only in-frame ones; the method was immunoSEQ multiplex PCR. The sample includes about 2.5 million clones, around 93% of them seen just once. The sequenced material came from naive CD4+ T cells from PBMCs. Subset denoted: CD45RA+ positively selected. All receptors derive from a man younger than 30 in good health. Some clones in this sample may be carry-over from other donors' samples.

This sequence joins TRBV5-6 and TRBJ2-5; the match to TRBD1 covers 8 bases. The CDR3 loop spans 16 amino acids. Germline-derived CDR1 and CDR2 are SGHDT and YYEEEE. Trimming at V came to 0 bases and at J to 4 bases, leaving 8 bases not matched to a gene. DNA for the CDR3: TGTGCCAGCAGCTTGGCCTTTAGAGGACAGGGAGAGACCCAGTACTTC. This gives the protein CASSLAFRGQGETQYF. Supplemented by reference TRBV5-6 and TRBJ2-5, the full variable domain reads DAGVTQSPTHLIKTRGQQVTLRCSPKSGHDTVSWYQQALGQGPQFIFQYYEEEERQRGNFPDRFSGHQFPNYSSELNVNALLLGDSALYLCASSLAFRGQGETQYFGPGTRLLVL.

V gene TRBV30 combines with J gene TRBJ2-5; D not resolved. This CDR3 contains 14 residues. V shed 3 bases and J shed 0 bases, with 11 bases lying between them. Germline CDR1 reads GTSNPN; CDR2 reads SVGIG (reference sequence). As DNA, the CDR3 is TGTGCCTGGAGCTTAGGGCAGTACCAAGAGACCCAGTACTTC. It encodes CAWSLGQYQETQYF.

CDR3 nucleotide sequence: TGCGCCAGCAGCTTGAGGGACACGTCCTACGAGCAGTACTTC. It encodes CASSLRDTSYEQYF. This chain joins TRBV5-1 and TRBJ2-7, with TRBD1 as a possible D gene (6 bases). From germline, CDR1 is SGHRS and CDR2 YFSETQ. Trimming took 1 base from V and 1 from J, leaving 9 bases between them. The length of the CDR3 is 14 residues.

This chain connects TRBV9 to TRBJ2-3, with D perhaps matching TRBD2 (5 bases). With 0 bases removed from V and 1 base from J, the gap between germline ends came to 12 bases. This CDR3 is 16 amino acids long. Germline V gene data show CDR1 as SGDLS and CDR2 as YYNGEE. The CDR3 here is CASSVVAIGGTDTQYF. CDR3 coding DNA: TGTGCCAGCAGCGTAGTGGCGATCGGGGGCACAGATACGCAGTATTTT.

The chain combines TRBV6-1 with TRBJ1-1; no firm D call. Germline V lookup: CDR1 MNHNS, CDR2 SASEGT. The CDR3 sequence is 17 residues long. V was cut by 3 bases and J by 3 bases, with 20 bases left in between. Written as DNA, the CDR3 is TGTGCCAGCAGTGATATCGTGGAGGGCGCTATCGACACTGAAGCTTTCTTT. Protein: CASSDIVEGAIDTEAFF.

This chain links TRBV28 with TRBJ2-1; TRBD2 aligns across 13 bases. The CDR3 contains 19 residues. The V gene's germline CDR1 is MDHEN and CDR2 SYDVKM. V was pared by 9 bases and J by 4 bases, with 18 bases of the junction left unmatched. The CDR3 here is CASGLLAGGRGPSYNEQFF. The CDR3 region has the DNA TGTGCCAGTGGACTACTAGCGGGAGGGCGAGGCCCTTCTTACAATGAGCAGTTCTTC.

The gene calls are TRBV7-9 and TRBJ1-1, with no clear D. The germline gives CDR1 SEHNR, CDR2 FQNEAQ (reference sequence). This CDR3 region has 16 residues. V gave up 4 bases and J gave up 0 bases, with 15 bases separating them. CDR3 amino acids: CASSSRLYHLNTEAFF. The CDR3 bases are TGTGCCAGCAGCTCTCGACTGTATCACTTGAACACTGAAGCTTTCTTT.

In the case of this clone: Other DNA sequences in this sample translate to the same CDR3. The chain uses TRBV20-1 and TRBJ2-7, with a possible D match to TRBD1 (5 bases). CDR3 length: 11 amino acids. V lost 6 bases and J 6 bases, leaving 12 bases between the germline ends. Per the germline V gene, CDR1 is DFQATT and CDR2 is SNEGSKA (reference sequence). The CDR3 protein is CSASPGPEQYF. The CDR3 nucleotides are TGCAGTGCCAGCCCAGGGCCCGAGCAGTACTTC.

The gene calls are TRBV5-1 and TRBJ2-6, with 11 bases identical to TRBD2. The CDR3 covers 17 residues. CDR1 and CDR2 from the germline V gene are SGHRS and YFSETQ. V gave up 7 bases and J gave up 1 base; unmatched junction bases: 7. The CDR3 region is CASFRGLAASGANVLTF. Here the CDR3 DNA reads TGCGCCAGCTTCCGGGGACTAGCGGCTTCTGGGGCCAACGTCCTGACTTTC.

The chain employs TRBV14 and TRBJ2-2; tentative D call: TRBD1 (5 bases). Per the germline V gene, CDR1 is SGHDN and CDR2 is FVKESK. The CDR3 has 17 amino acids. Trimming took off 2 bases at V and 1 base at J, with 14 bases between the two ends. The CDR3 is CASSQYWGYRNTGELFF. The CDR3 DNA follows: TGTGCCAGCAGCCAATACTGGGGCTATAGGAACACCGGGGAGCTGTTTTTT.

CDR3 residues: CASSVATSRVTGELFF. CDR3 DNA sequence: TGTGCCAGCAGTGTCGCGACTAGCCGAGTCACCGGGGAGCTGTTTTTT. The V and J genes are TRBV6-4 and TRBJ2-2; TRBD2 agrees at 7 bases. V lost 4 bases and J lost 4; bases outside the gene matches: 9. CDR3 size: 16 residues. CDR1 and CDR2 (germline): MRHNA, SNTAGT.

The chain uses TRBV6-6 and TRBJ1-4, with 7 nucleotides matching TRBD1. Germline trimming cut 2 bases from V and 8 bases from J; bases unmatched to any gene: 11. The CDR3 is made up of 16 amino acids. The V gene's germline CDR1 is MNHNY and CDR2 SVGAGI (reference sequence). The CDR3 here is CASSYPRPGGMEKLFF. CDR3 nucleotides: TGTGCCAGCAGTTACCCGAGACCAGGGGGTATGGAAAAACTGTTTTTT.

The CDR3 region is CASRMTSVNTEAFF. CDR3 bases: TGTGCCAGTAGGATGACGTCGGTGAACACTGAAGCTTTCTTT. This chain connects TRBV6-1 to TRBJ1-1; D is unresolved. Germline values: CDR1 MNHNS, CDR2 SASEGT. The germline V and J ends were trimmed by 9 bases and 0 bases, with 14 bases remaining between them. This CDR3 region has 14 residues.

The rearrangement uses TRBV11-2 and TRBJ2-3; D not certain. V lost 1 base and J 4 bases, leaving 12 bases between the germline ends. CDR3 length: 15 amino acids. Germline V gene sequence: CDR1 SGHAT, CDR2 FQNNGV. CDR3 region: CASSLAAARSDTQYF. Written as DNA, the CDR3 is TGTGCCAGCAGCTTAGCTGCGGCCCGCTCAGATACGCAGTATTTT.

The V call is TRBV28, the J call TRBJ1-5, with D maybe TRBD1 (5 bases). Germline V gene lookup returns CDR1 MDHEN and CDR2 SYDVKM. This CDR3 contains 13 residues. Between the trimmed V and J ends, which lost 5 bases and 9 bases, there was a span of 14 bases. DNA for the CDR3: TGTGCCAGCAGTCGGGACGGACTAGGGCCCCAGCATTTT. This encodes CASSRDGLGPQHF. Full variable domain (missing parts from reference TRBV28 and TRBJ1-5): DVKVTQSSRYLVKRTGEKVFLECVQDMDHENMFWYRQDPGLGLRLIYFSYDVKMKEKGDIPEGYSVSREKKERFSLILESASTNQTSMYLCASSRDGLGPQHFGDGTRLSIL.

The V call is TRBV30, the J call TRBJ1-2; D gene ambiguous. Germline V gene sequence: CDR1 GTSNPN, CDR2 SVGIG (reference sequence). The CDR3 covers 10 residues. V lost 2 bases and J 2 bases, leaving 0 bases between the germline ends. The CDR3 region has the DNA TGTGCCTGGAGTAACTATGGCTACACCTTC. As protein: CAWSNYGYTF.

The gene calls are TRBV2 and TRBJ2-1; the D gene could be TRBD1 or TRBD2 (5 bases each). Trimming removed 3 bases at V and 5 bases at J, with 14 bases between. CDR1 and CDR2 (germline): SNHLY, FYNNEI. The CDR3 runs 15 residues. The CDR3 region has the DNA TGTGCCAGCAGTGAGGTCAGGGACGGGAACAATGAGCAGTTCTTC. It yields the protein CASSEVRDGNNEQFF.

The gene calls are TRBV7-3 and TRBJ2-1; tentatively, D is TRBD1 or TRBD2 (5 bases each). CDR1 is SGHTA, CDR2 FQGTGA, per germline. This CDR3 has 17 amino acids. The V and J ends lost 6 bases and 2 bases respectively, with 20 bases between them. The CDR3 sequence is CASSPYGTGGAYNEQFF. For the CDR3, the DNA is TGTGCCAGCAGTCCCTATGGCACTGGGGGAGCCTACAATGAGCAGTTCTTC.

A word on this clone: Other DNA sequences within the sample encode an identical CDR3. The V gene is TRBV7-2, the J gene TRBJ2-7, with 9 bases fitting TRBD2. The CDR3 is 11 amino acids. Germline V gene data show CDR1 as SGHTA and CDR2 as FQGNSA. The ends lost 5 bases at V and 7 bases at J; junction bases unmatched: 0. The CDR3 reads CASSAGGEQYF. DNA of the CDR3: TGTGCCAGCAGCGCGGGGGGGGAGCAGTACTTC.

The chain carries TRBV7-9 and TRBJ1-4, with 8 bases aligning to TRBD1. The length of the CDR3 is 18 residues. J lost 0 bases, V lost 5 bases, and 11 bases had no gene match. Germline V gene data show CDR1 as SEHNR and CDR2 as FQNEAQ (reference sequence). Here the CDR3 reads CASSGTGGPHATNEKLFF. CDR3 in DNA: TGTGCCAGCAGCGGGACAGGTGGACCCCATGCAACTAATGAAAAACTGTTTTTT. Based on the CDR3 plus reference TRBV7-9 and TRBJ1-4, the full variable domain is DTGVSQNPRHKITKRGQNVTFRCDPISEHNRLYWYRQTLGQGPEFLTYFQNEAQLEKSRLLSDRFSAERPKGSFSTLEIQRTEQGDSAMYLCASSGTGGPHATNEKLFFGSGTQLSVL.

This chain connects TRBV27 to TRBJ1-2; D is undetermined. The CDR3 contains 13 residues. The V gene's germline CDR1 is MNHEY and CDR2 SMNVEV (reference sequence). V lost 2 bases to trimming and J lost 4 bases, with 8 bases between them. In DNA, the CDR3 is TGTGCCAGCAGTTTAAATCACGGCTATGGCTACACCTTC. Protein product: CASSLNHGYGYTF.

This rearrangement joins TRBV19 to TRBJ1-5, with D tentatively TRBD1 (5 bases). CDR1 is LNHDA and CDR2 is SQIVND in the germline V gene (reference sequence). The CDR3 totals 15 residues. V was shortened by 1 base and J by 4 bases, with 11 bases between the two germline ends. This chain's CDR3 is CASSIAREGNQPQHF. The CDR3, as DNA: TGTGCCAGTAGTATAGCCAGGGAGGGTAATCAGCCCCAGCATTTT.

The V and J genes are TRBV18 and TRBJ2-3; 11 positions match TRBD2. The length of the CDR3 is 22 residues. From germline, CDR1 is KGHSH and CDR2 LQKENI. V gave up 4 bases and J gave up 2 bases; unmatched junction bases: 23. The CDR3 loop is CASSRYGTSGPPNDPYTDTQYF. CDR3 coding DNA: TGTGCCAGCTCACGCTACGGGACTAGCGGTCCTCCAAACGACCCCTACACAGATACGCAGTATTTT.

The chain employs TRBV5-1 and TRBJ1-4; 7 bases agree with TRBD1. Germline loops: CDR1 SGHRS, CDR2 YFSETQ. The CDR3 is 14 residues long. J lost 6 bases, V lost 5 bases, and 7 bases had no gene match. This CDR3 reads CASSRTQGDEKLFF. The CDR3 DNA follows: TGCGCCAGCAGTCGAACTCAGGGGGATGAAAAACTGTTTTTT.

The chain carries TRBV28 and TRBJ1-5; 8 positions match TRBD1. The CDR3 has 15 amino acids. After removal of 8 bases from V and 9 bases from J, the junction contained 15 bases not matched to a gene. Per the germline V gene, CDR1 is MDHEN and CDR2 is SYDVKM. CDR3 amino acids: CASWVRQGPLMPQHF. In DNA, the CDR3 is TGTGCCAGCTGGGTGAGACAGGGGCCGCTTATGCCCCAGCATTTT.

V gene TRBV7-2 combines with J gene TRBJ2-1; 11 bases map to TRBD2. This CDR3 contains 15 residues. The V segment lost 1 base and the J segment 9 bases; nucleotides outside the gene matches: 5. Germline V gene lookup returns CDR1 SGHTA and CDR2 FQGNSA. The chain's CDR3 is CASSLGLAGYLEQFF. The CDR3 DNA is TGTGCCAGCAGCTTAGGACTAGCGGGATATCTTGAGCAGTTCTTC.